The 24 T cell receptor beta chains given below trace back to one sample, sequenced in a study of T cell responses to AZD1222 COVID-19 vaccine. TCRdb keeps only in-frame clones here, not all; method: immunoSEQ multiplex PCR. This sample carries under 110,000 clones, around nine tenths of them seen once, and the ten largest clones take 1.3%. This sample comprised peripheral blood, obtained on day 0 of AZD1222 vaccination. The receptor source for this set is an adult in good health.

As concerns this clone: One end of the junction fails to match germline, which may point to a read error. J is TRBJ1-1 and V is TRBV29-1; no reliable D call. In germline, CDR1 is SQVTM, CDR2 ANQGSEA. This CDR3 has 12 amino acids. CDR3 DNA sequence: TGCAGCTTTGAGGGTGGCGGGGCTGAAGCTTTCTTT. Translation: CSFEGGGAEAFF.

This clone was seen more than once but under ten times. V and J are TRBV7-9 and TRBJ2-7; possible D gene TRBD2, 6 bases. Germline V gives CDR1 SEHNR, CDR2 FQNEAQ (reference sequence). The CDR3 is 13 residues long. V was cut by 7 bases and J by 9 bases, with 19 bases left in between. The CDR3 loop reads CASKWASGEVQYF. The CDR3 nucleotides are TGTGCCAGCAAGTGGGCCTCGGGAGAGGTGCAGTACTTC.

The V gene is TRBV5-4, the J gene TRBJ1-1; the match to TRBD1 covers 8 bases. This CDR3 is 15 amino acids long. Trimming took 2 bases from V and 3 from J; bases not matched to a gene: 6. Germline lookup yields CDR1 SGHNT and CDR2 YYREEE (reference sequence). The CDR3 DNA reads as TGTGCCAGCAGCTTATCGGGACAGGATTACACTGAAGCTTTCTTT. This gives the protein CASSLSGQDYTEAFF.

The V call is TRBV24-1, the J call TRBJ2-2; D gene unclear. The germline V and J ends were trimmed by 9 bases and 6 bases, with 10 bases remaining between them. This CDR3 has 12 residues. The germline V gene has CDR1 KGHDR and CDR2 SFDVKD. The CDR3 nucleotides are TGTGCCACCGCTAGGGAATCCGGGGAGCTGTTTTTT. It codes for CATARESGELFF.

The chain joins TRBV3-1 (or the pseudogene TRBV3-2) to TRBJ1-1; tentatively, D is TRBD1 (5 bases). This CDR3 has 13 amino acids. V lost 2 bases and J lost 7, with 11 bases in between. Germline CDR1 is LGHDT and CDR2 is YNNKEL (reference sequence). CDR3 DNA sequence: TGTGCCAGCAGCCAACAGGGTGGGGGTGAAGCTTTCTTT. This gives the protein CASSQQGGGEAFF.

V gene TRBV9 combines with J gene TRBJ2-1; 7 bases fit TRBD2. V lost 2 bases to trimming and J lost 2 bases; unmatched junction nucleotides: 4. Germline V CDR1 and CDR2: SGDLS, YYNGEE. There are 15 residues in the CDR3. CDR3 loop: CASSVGTTTYNEQFF. The CDR3 DNA follows: TGTGCCAGCAGCGTGGGGACTACCACCTACAATGAGCAGTTCTTC.

This chain joins TRBV2 and TRBJ1-6, with 7 bases aligning to TRBD1. Germline V CDR1 and CDR2: SNHLY, FYNNEI. The V gene end was trimmed by 4 bases and the J gene end by 6 bases; junction bases not matched to a gene: 6. The CDR3 extends over 15 amino acids. In nucleotides, the CDR3 is TGTGCCAGCAGTGGGCAGGGACAGACTAATTCACCCCTCCACTTT. Translation: CASSGQGQTNSPLHF.

This chain links TRBV27 with TRBJ1-5; a weak D match, TRBD1 (6 bases). In germline, CDR1 is MNHEY, CDR2 SMNVEV (reference sequence). Trimming took off 8 bases at V and 5 bases at J, with 19 bases between the two ends. The CDR3 is made up of 15 amino acids. The CDR3 region has the DNA TGTGCCAGCTCTCTACAGGGACACCCCGATCAGCCCCAGCATTTT. Translation gives CASSLQGHPDQPQHF.

The chain has TRBV27 and TRBJ1-3; D gene ambiguous. This CDR3 spans 14 amino acids. Trimming removed 8 bases at V and 0 bases at J, with 11 bases between. The germline V gene encodes CDR1 MNHEY and CDR2 SMNVEV (reference sequence). The CDR3 loop reads CASGLRSSGNTIYF. The CDR3 DNA is TGTGCCAGCGGACTCCGGAGCTCTGGAAACACCATATATTTT.

This chain links TRBV11-2 with TRBJ1-3; D gene unclear. The ends were cut back, 6 bases at V and 0 bases at J, with 9 bases in the middle. The CDR3 sequence is 14 residues long. Per germline, CDR1 SGHAT and CDR2 FQNNGV. This chain's CDR3 is CASRRPFSGNTIYF. DNA for the CDR3: TGTGCCAGCAGGCGACCTTTCTCTGGAAACACCATATATTTT. The whole variable domain, remainder taken from reference TRBV11-2 and TRBJ1-3, is EAGVAQSPRYKIIEKRQSVAFWCNPISGHATLYWYQQILGQGPKLLIQFQNNGVVDDSQLPKDRFSAERLKGVDSTLKIQPAKLEDSAVYLCASRRPFSGNTIYFGEGSWLTVV.

Remarks on this clone: Sequence at one end of the junction differs from germline and may be a read error. The J gene is TRBJ1-4, the V gene TRBV24-1; D not resolved. This CDR3 contains 15 residues. CDR1 is KGHDR and CDR2 is SFDVKD in the germline V gene. The CDR3 DNA is TGTGCCACCAGCTTTCGGGGTTCGGGTACTGGCTCCGGTATTTTT. This encodes CATSFRGSGTGSGIF.

J is TRBJ1-2 and V is TRBV5-4, with 8 positions matching TRBD1. The CDR3 is 14 amino acids. With V trimmed by 3 bases and J by 3 bases, 4 bases remained unmatched. The germline V gene has CDR1 SGHNT and CDR2 YYREEE (reference sequence). CDR3 amino acids: CASSYATGDYGYTF. The CDR3 bases are TGTGCCAGCAGCTACGCGACAGGGGACTATGGCTACACCTTC.

The rearrangement uses TRBV7-2 and TRBJ2-5; 8 bases align to TRBD1. The CDR3 sequence is 17 residues long. Germline loops: CDR1 SGHTA, CDR2 FQGNSA. The J segment lost 5 bases and the V segment lost 6 bases, leaving 17 bases of the junction unmatched. CDR3 protein: CASSPIPGQGSWETQYF. The DNA of the CDR3 is TGTGCCAGCAGTCCAATCCCTGGACAGGGCTCTTGGGAGACCCAGTACTTC.

V is TRBV4-1 and J is TRBJ1-2, with D hard to call. This CDR3 is 17 amino acids long. The V end lost 0 bases, the J end lost 1 base, and 15 bases lay between the germline ends. In germline, CDR1 is MGHRA, CDR2 YSYEKL. The CDR3 region has the DNA TGCGCCAGCAGCCAAGATCGATCCCTCGGCTATAACTATGGCTACACCTTC. Protein product: CASSQDRSLGYNYGYTF.

The chain has TRBV19 and TRBJ1-1, with D possibly matching TRBD1 (6 bases). The V and J ends lost 5 bases and 7 bases respectively, with 17 bases between them. The CDR3 covers 14 residues. Germline assignment: CDR1 LNHDA and CDR2 SQIVND (reference sequence). CDR3 region: CASSPRVPGDEAFF. As DNA, the CDR3 is TGTGCCAGTAGTCCCCGAGTTCCAGGGGATGAAGCTTTCTTT.

Concerning this clone itself: Mismatch with germline at one junction end may stem from a read error. The chain uses TRBV19 and TRBJ2-1; D call uncertain. This CDR3 has 15 amino acids. Per the germline V gene, CDR1 is LNHDA and CDR2 is SQIVND (reference sequence). The CDR3 region is CASSPGLISSNEQFF. The CDR3 region has the DNA TGTGCCAGTAGTCCGGGTCTTATTTCCTCCAATGAGCAGTTCTTC.

This chain links TRBV9 with TRBJ2-3; D unclear. The germline V gene encodes CDR1 SGDLS and CDR2 YYNGEE. Trimming left V 3 bases short and J 6 bases short, with 8 bases between. The CDR3 length is 12 residues. The CDR3 coding sequence is TGTGCCAGCAGCGCCCCCGAGGATACGCAGTATTTT. Its protein is CASSAPEDTQYF.

The DNA of the CDR3 is TGTGCCAGCAGCCAACGACAGGTAAAGAACACCGGGGAGCTGTTTTTT. It yields the protein CASSQRQVKNTGELFF. The V gene is TRBV21-1, the J gene TRBJ2-2; no check of the table's D call, TRBD1, against the DNA was made. TRBV21-1 corresponds to a pseudogene. This CDR3 comprises 16 residues.

This clone has just one count. V is TRBV20-1 and J is TRBJ1-2; tentatively, D is TRBD1 (6 bases). Germline V gene lookup returns CDR1 DFQATT and CDR2 SNEGSKA (reference sequence). The CDR3 length is 15 residues. V lost 3 bases, J lost 0 bases, and 14 bases lay in between. The CDR3 loop reads CSASDTGTPNYGYTF. CDR3 nucleotides: TGCAGTGCTAGTGACACAGGGACACCTAACTATGGCTACACCTTC.

The chain joins TRBV6-5 to TRBJ2-7; 8 bases fit TRBD2. This CDR3 has 15 residues. J lost 1 base, V lost 2 bases, and 4 bases had no gene match. The germline V gene encodes CDR1 MNHEY and CDR2 SVGAGI. CDR3 nucleotide sequence: TGTGCCAGCAGTTACCGGGGGGGCCCGTCCTACGAGCAGTACTTC. This codes for CASSYRGGPSYEQYF.

The chain combines TRBV5-1 with TRBJ1-4; D remains ambiguous. CDR1 is SGHRS and CDR2 is YFSETQ in the germline V gene. Trimming removed 3 bases at V and 12 bases at J, with 18 bases between. The CDR3 runs to 14 residues. CDR3 DNA sequence: TGCGCCAGCAGCTACGGGTGGGGTGAGGGAGAACTGTTTTTT. Protein: CASSYGWGEGELFF. The entire variable domain, with the rest obtained from reference TRBV5-1 and TRBJ1-4, is as follows: KAGVTQTPRYLIKTRGQQVTLSCSPISGHRSVSWYQQTPGQGLQFLFEYFSETQRNKGNFPGRFSGRQFSNSRSEMNVSTLELGDSALYLCASSYGWGEGELFFGSGTQLSVL.

The chain recombines TRBV18 with TRBJ1-3, with D perhaps matching TRBD1 (6 bases). Trimming removed 3 bases from V and 0 bases from J, with 15 bases in between. The CDR3 covers 17 residues. CDR1 and CDR2 from the germline V gene are KGHSH and LQKENI. The CDR3 nucleotides read TGTGCCAGCTCACCCCTTTGGGGGGCCAGCTCTGGAAACACCATATATTTT. Amino acids: CASSPLWGASSGNTIYF.

The V call is TRBV14, the J call TRBJ1-6; D remains unclear. The CDR3 runs 13 residues. CDR1 and CDR2 from the germline V gene are SGHDN and FVKESK. Trimming stripped 1 base from V and 7 bases from J, with 5 bases between. CDR3 sequence reads: CASSQGQNSPLHF. CDR3 nucleotide sequence: TGTGCCAGCAGCCAAGGTCAAAATTCACCCCTCCACTTT.

This sequence joins TRBV11-3 and TRBJ2-2, with TRBD1 as a possible D gene (6 bases). The CDR3 runs 14 residues. Trimming took off 1 base at V and 6 bases at J, with 9 bases between the two ends. CDR1 is SGHNT, CDR2 YENEEA, per germline. The chain's CDR3 is CASSLATGSGELFF. CDR3 nucleotide sequence: TGTGCCAGCAGCTTAGCCACAGGGTCCGGGGAGCTGTTTTTT.